A single sample gave rise to the 28 T cell receptor beta chains below, sequenced in a study of HIV-infected children after antiretroviral therapy interruption. Unique molecular identifiers were included in an RNA-based 3' RACE TCR library. TCRdb itself ran the 3' RACE reads through MiXCR, one entry per CDR3 protein. The data hold 30,000 to 50,000 distinct CDR3 sequences, with 5% to 8% observed a single time. The treatment denotes: PENTA 11 planned treatment interruption arm or continuous ART arm. Here the sequenced sample was CD45RA+ CD4+ T cells from PBMCs, pooled from several time points, taken from a donor given antiretroviral therapy, either interrupted or continuous. The subset is: naive CD4+ CD45RA+ CD45RO- T cells. The receptor set was obtained from a pool of human donors with HIV.

This clonotype was recorded a few times. The CDR3 DNA follows: TGTGCCAGCAGTGTAATGACGTCGGGACACCTGAACACCGGGGAGCTGTTTTTT. Its translation is CASSVMTSGHLNTGELFF. This rearrangement joins TRBV2 to TRBJ2-2; weak D call: TRBD1 (6 bases). This CDR3 is 18 amino acids long. Germline V gene data show CDR1 as SNHLY and CDR2 as FYNNEI. Trimming shortened V by 4 bases and J by 1 base, and 19 bases separated the two germline ends. Variable domain in full (rest from reference TRBV2 and TRBJ2-2): EPEVTQTPSHQVTQMGQEVILRCVPISNHLYFYWYRQILGQKVEFLVSFYNNEISEKSEIFDDQFSVERPDGSNFTLKIRSTKLEDSAMYFCASSVMTSGHLNTGELFFGEGSRLTVL.

This clonotype appeared many times. J is TRBJ1-4 and V is TRBV18; TRBD1 agrees at 7 bases. The germline CDR1 and CDR2 sequences are KGHSH and LQKENI. After removal of 1 base from V and 3 bases from J, the junction contained 5 bases not matched to a gene. The CDR3 runs 16 residues. CDR3 loop: CASSPREGTANEKLFF. DNA for the CDR3: TGTGCCAGCTCACCACGGGAAGGGACAGCTAATGAAAAACTGTTTTTT.

This clonotype was detected many times. The chain recombines TRBV5-4 with TRBJ2-3, with TRBD2 identical over 9 bases. V lost 1 base to trimming and J lost 0 bases; unmatched junction nucleotides: 9. In germline, CDR1 is SGHNT, CDR2 YYREEE (reference sequence). This CDR3 has 18 amino acids. In DNA, the CDR3 is TGTGCCAGCAGCTTGAAATTAGCGGGGGCCTACAGCACAGATACGCAGTATTTT. It translates to CASSLKLAGAYSTDTQYF.

The chain is built from TRBV18 and TRBJ1-1, with unresolved D. Germline CDR1 is KGHSH and CDR2 is LQKENI. The V end lost 3 bases, the J end lost 0 bases, and 11 bases lay between the germline ends. The CDR3 runs to 15 residues. The CDR3 sequence: CASSPGRGLNTEAFF. CDR3 DNA: TGTGCCAGCTCACCTGGTCGGGGTCTGAACACTGAAGCTTTCTTT.

This clonotype was counted only a few times. The rearrangement joins TRBV20-1 to TRBJ1-5, with D perhaps matching TRBD1 (6 bases). The V and J ends lost 0 bases and 0 bases respectively, with 12 bases between them. Per germline, CDR1 DFQATT and CDR2 SNEGSKA (reference sequence). CDR3 size: 16 residues. The CDR3 protein is CSARDTGTYSNQPQHF. The CDR3 coding sequence is TGCAGTGCTAGAGATACCGGGACATATAGCAATCAGCCCCAGCATTTT.

At least ten counts were recorded for this clonotype. The chain uses TRBV3-1 and TRBJ1-1; the D is unclear. Trimming stripped 3 bases from V and 4 bases from J, with 12 bases between. The CDR3 sequence is 14 residues long. Looked up from germline, CDR1 is LGHDT and CDR2 is YNNKEL (reference sequence). CDR3 coding DNA: TGTGCCAGCAGCCAGGAGAGGGCTTTCACTGAAGCTTTCTTT. It yields the protein CASSQERAFTEAFF.

This clonotype was counted at least ten times. The V and J genes are TRBV10-2 and TRBJ1-2; a possible D gene is TRBD1 (5 bases). The V gene lost 3 bases and the J gene lost 6 bases, with 8 bases spanning the gap. CDR1 is WSHSY, CDR2 SAAADI, per germline. This CDR3 region has 12 residues. DNA for the CDR3: TGCGCCAGCAGTGAATACAGGAATGGCTACACCTTC. The encoded protein is CASSEYRNGYTF.

This clonotype was found many times. The chain joins TRBV12-3 or TRBV12-4 to TRBJ1-2, with D possibly matching TRBD1 (6 bases). Trimming stripped 6 bases from V and 4 bases from J, with 15 bases between. This CDR3 contains 14 residues. Written as DNA, the CDR3 is TGTGCCAGCAGCTCTTGGACAGACGCCTATGGCTACACCTTC. Its protein is CASSSWTDAYGYTF.

The chain recombines TRBV6-1 with TRBJ2-3; TRBD1 matches 10 bases. The germline V gene encodes CDR1 MNHNS and CDR2 SASEGT. With 7 bases clipped from V and 1 base from J, the junction kept 5 bases outside the gene matches. The CDR3 is 15 amino acids. The chain's CDR3 is CASIPGQGRTDTQYF. CDR3 sequence (DNA): TGTGCCAGCATCCCGGGACAGGGGCGCACAGATACGCAGTATTTT.

This clonotype occurred many times. This CDR3 is CASMPGRQETQYF. In DNA, the CDR3 is TGTGCCAGCATGCCGGGACGCCAAGAGACCCAGTACTTC. The gene calls are TRBV2 and TRBJ2-5; D may correspond to TRBD1 or TRBD2 (5 bases each). Germline loops: CDR1 SNHLY, CDR2 FYNNEI. Trimming cost V 7 bases and J 1 base, with 10 bases left between them. The CDR3 consists of 13 residues.

At least ten counts were recorded for this clonotype. V usage is TRBV20-1 and J usage is TRBJ1-5; D is uncertain. The V end was cut by 3 bases, the J end by 0 bases, with 6 bases between. This CDR3 has 13 amino acids. Germline values: CDR1 DFQATT, CDR2 SNEGSKA (reference sequence). This chain's CDR3 is CSARESSNQPQHF. Written as DNA, the CDR3 is TGCAGTGCTAGGGAAAGTAGCAATCAGCCCCAGCATTTT.

This clonotype was seen at least ten times. The chain couples TRBV6-2 or TRBV6-3 to TRBJ2-5; D gene uncertain. Trimming stripped 0 bases from V and 4 bases from J, with 3 bases between. The CDR3 has 12 residues. From germline, CDR1 is MNHEY and CDR2 SVGEGT. As DNA, the CDR3 is TGTGCCAGCAGTTACTCGCGAGAGACCCAGTACTTC. Translation: CASSYSRETQYF.

This clonotype came up a few times. The rearrangement uses TRBV27 and TRBJ2-3; D unresolved. V lost 5 bases and J lost 2, with 11 bases in between. The CDR3 consists of 14 residues. CDR1 is MNHEY and CDR2 is SMNVEV in the germline V gene (reference sequence). The CDR3 loop is CASSPATFTDTQYF. The CDR3 DNA reads as TGTGCCAGCAGTCCCGCGACTTTCACAGATACGCAGTATTTT.

This clonotype was seen ten or more times. The V and J genes are TRBV20-1 and TRBJ1-4; no clear D gene. This CDR3 is 16 amino acids long. Germline CDR1 reads DFQATT; CDR2 reads SNEGSKA (reference sequence). Between the trimmed V and J ends, which lost 1 base and 7 bases, there was a span of 19 bases. The CDR3, as DNA: TGCAGTGCTAGAGTTTCAGGAGGATTGGGGAGTGAAAAACTGTTTTTT. Translated, it gives CSARVSGGLGSEKLFF.

This clonotype appeared many times. The chain uses TRBV29-1 and TRBJ2-7, with D tentatively TRBD1 (6 bases). Germline CDR1 SQVTM, CDR2 ANQGSEA. The CDR3 loop spans 14 amino acids. The V and J ends lost 6 bases and 6 bases respectively, with 21 bases between them. CDR3 region: CSVQPTNRAREQYF. The CDR3, as DNA: TGCAGCGTACAACCCACGAACAGGGCCCGCGAGCAGTACTTC.

This clonotype occurred many times. This rearrangement joins TRBV29-1 to TRBJ1-1, with TRBD1 matching 8 bases. Trimming removed 3 bases from V and 4 bases from J; junction bases left unmatched: 1. The length of the CDR3 is 12 residues. CDR1 is SQVTM and CDR2 is ANQGSEA in the germline V gene. The CDR3 DNA follows: TGCAGCGTTGACGACAGGGGCACTGAAGCTTTCTTT. Translated: CSVDDRGTEAFF.

This clonotype was recorded at least ten times. For the CDR3, the DNA is TGCGCCAGCAGCTTAACCGGGTTAGCGGGTCAGAACTACGAGCAGTACTTC. Amino acid sequence: CASSLTGLAGQNYEQYF. V is TRBV5-1 and J is TRBJ2-7; 7 nucleotides line up with TRBD2. CDR1 and CDR2 (germline): SGHRS, YFSETQ. The CDR3 has 17 amino acids. V shed 2 bases and J 3 bases; nucleotides not matched to a gene: 14.

This clonotype was observed many times. V usage is TRBV2 and J usage is TRBJ1-3; D is undetermined. CDR3 length: 20 amino acids. Germline loops: CDR1 SNHLY, CDR2 FYNNEI. V was clipped by 5 bases and J by 0 bases, with 26 bases between them. The CDR3 loop reads CASSRLLEYLFPSSGNTIYF. CDR3 DNA: TGTGCCAGCAGTAGGCTTCTTGAGTACCTTTTTCCCAGCTCTGGAAACACCATATATTTT.

This clonotype was recorded at least ten times. The rearrangement uses TRBV7-6 and TRBJ2-7; perhaps TRBD1 as D (6 bases). This CDR3 has 15 residues. V dropped 1 base and J dropped 2 bases, with 12 bases sitting between them. Per germline, CDR1 SGHVS and CDR2 FNYEAQ. The DNA for the CDR3 is TGTGCCAGCAGCTTAGGGACAGCCCTTACCTACGAGCAGTACTTC. Translation gives CASSLGTALTYEQYF.

This clonotype has at least ten counts. The genes are TRBV11-2 and TRBJ2-5, with D perhaps TRBD2 (6 bases). CDR1 and CDR2 (germline): SGHAT, FQNNGV. The CDR3 runs 12 residues. Between the trimmed V and J ends, which lost 4 bases and 10 bases, there was a span of 13 bases. CDR3 residues: CASSSQPGGQYF. CDR3 DNA sequence: TGTGCCAGCAGCTCCCAACCCGGGGGCCAGTACTTC. The full variable domain, completed using reference TRBV11-2 and TRBJ2-5, is EAGVAQSPRYKIIEKRQSVAFWCNPISGHATLYWYQQILGQGPKLLIQFQNNGVVDDSQLPKDRFSAERLKGVDSTLKIQPAKLEDSAVYLCASSSQPGGQYFGPGTRLLVL.

The gene calls are TRBV9 and TRBJ1-1, with D perhaps matching TRBD1 (5 bases). Germline V gene data show CDR1 as SGDLS and CDR2 as YYNGEE. V lost 2 bases and J lost 4, with 15 bases in between. This CDR3 is built from 15 residues. CDR3 bases: TGTGCCAGCAGCGTCACTGACAGTTGGGCCACTGAAGCTTTCTTT. Translating it yields CASSVTDSWATEAFF.

This clonotype is labeled medium-sized. The chain employs TRBV30 and TRBJ2-7, with 7 bases lining up with TRBD2. The CDR3 extends over 14 amino acids. Trimming cost V 2 bases and J 10 bases; bases outside gene matches: 14. Germline V lookup: CDR1 GTSNPN, CDR2 SVGIG (reference sequence). Written as DNA, the CDR3 is TGTGCCTGGAGTCTTCATCTCCTGGGGGGGGAACAGTACTTC. It yields the protein CAWSLHLLGGEQYF.

In its sample, this clonotype was seen many times. The chain couples TRBV20-1 to TRBJ2-1, with 7 bases aligning to TRBD2. Unmatched junction bases numbered 6, after V lost 1 base and J lost 0 bases. Looked up from germline, CDR1 is DFQATT and CDR2 is SNEGSKA (reference sequence). The CDR3 consists of 16 residues. CDR3 amino acids: CSARARGSISYNEQFF. CDR3 bases: TGCAGTGCTAGAGCTCGCGGGAGTATCTCCTACAATGAGCAGTTCTTC.

This clonotype was found many times. This chain joins TRBV7-8 and TRBJ1-2, with a weak D call TRBD1 (5 bases). Germline CDR1 reads SGHVS; CDR2 reads FQNEAQ. The CDR3 length is 13 residues. V shed 5 bases and J shed 2 bases, with 9 bases lying between them. The DNA of the CDR3 is TGTGCCAGCAGCCAGACAGTGAACTATGGCTACACCTTC. Protein sequence: CASSQTVNYGYTF.

This clonotype was seen many times. V gene TRBV7-9 combines with J gene TRBJ2-1; D uncertain. CDR3 size: 15 residues. Germline CDR1 reads SEHNR; CDR2 reads FQNEAQ (reference sequence). V lost 1 base and J 1 base, leaving 8 bases between the germline ends. DNA of the CDR3: TGTGCCAGCAGCTTAGTTGGAGTATCCTACAATGAGCAGTTCTTC. Its protein is CASSLVGVSYNEQFF.

There are many counts of this clonotype. The V and J genes are TRBV12-3 or TRBV12-4 and TRBJ2-1, with a weak D call TRBD2 (6 bases). The CDR3 spans 14 residues. Trimming removed 6 bases at V and 3 bases at J, with 12 bases between. The CDR3 is CASSGDGGYNEQFF. CDR3 nucleotides: TGTGCCAGCAGCGGGGACGGGGGCTACAATGAGCAGTTCTTC.

At least ten counts were recorded for this clonotype. V is TRBV7-9 and J is TRBJ2-7; 8 nucleotides agree with TRBD2. This CDR3 contains 17 residues. The germline gives CDR1 SEHNR, CDR2 FQNEAQ (reference sequence). Trimming removed 5 bases from V and 3 bases from J; junction bases left unmatched: 15. CDR3 coding DNA: TGTGCCAGCAGCCCAGGGCCGGGGGGGATAACTCTCTACGAGCAGTACTTC. It yields the protein CASSPGPGGITLYEQYF.

This clonotype was picked up many times. The rearrangement joins TRBV2 to TRBJ2-7; 7 nucleotides align to TRBD1. The CDR3 contains 12 residues. After removal of 6 bases from V and 4 bases from J, the junction contained 3 bases not matched to a gene. Germline CDR1 and CDR2: SNHLY and FYNNEI. CDR3 coding DNA: TGTGCCAGCAGACAGGGGAAGTACGAGCAGTACTTC. Its translation: CASRQGKYEQYF.